This T cell receptor beta chain is from a study of regulatory T cells in long-lasting Graves disease. Time point of the sample: newly diagnosed GD, antithyroid drugs for less than 3 months. Following extraction of RNA from PBMCs, that RNA was used to make the TCR library. This clonotype was detected ten times or more. Its antigen is unknown. Study-level results: Public clonotype sharing was higher in persistent than newly diagnosed patients.

V shed 5 bases, J shed 5 bases, and the junction held 8 bases outside the gene matches. The germline gives CDR1 WNHNN, CDR2 SYGVQD (reference sequence). This CDR3 has 14 amino acids. Library construction for TCR beta used iRepertoire HTBI primers and Arm-PCR of CDR3 regions. TCRdb independently ran MiXCR on the multiplex PCR reads; one entry per CDR3 protein. The top ten clones hold 18% of a sample with some 330,000 distinct CDR3 sequences, roughly 10% of them seen once. These data were also reused for a study on T cells in Graves' hyperthyroidism and ophthalmopathy. That source adds: An initial round of RT-PCR targeting the TCR CDR3 relied on the HTBI primer set.

The chain combines TRBV10-1 with TRBJ2-7, with TRBD1 matching over 8 bases. Specimen: peripheral blood mononuclear cells (PBMCs), collected at new diagnosis, from a patient treated with antithyroid drugs. The TCR was taken from a woman between 18 and 29 years old with Graves disease. This CDR3 reads CASSPGGPVDEQYF. CDR3 DNA sequence: TGCGCCAGCAGTCCAGGGGGCCCGGTGGACGAGCAGTACTTC.